A single sample gave rise to the 2 T cell receptor beta chains below, sequenced in a study of T cells in Graves' hyperthyroidism and ophthalmopathy. Amplification targeted TCR beta CDR3 regions from RNA transcripts. The primer set for the first-round RT-PCR of the TCR CDR3 was HTBI. TCRdb ran MiXCR on the multiplex PCR reads and lists one entry per CDR3 protein. The sample has hundreds of thousands of distinct CDR3 sequences, about 20% seen once. The specimen was blood. These receptors were collected from a man aged 40-50 years with Graves' ophthalmopathy.

The chain carries TRBV4-2 and TRBJ2-5; D unclear. The CDR3 is made up of 16 amino acids. V lost 0 bases and J 2 bases, leaving 13 bases between the germline ends. Looked up from germline, CDR1 is LGHNA and CDR2 is YNFKEQ. The CDR3 DNA is TGTGCCAGCAGCCAAGACCTAGGGAAGACACAAGAGACCCAGTACTTC. It is translated as CASSQDLGKTQETQYF.

The V and J genes are TRBV5-6 and TRBJ2-2, with 9 bases identical to TRBD1. The CDR3 runs to 15 residues. The germline V gene has CDR1 SGHDT and CDR2 YYEEEE. V lost 5 bases, J lost 9 bases, and 11 bases stayed unmatched. The CDR3 DNA follows: TGTGCCAGCAGTTCGGGGACAGGGACTGGGAGGGAGCTGTTTTTT. It is translated as CASSSGTGTGRELFF.